The rows below give T cell receptor beta chains drawn from one sample of a study of T cells after yellow fever vaccination. In TCRdb, the 5' RACE reads were re-called with MiXCR into one record per CDR3 protein. The data contain 300,000 to 350,000 distinct CDR3 sequences, 3.5% to 5% of them singletons. This sample comprised PBMCs, obtained 15 days after the yellow fever booster vaccination. The receptor set was obtained from a man aged 18 to 30 who received the YFV17D yellow fever vaccine. Both conserved end residues are part of each CDR3. Fields, in order: CDR3 protein, CDR3 DNA, clone size, J gene, D gene, V gene. D genes are given only for firm matches. Clone size is not always given. Where it is, it says once, few, many or a class for expanded clones.

CASSVGSGGVYEQYF | TGTGCCAGCAGTGTGGGATCAGGGGGAGTCTACGAGCAGTACTTC | many | TRBJ2-7 | TRBD1 | TRBV12-3/TRBV12-4
CASSYVPSSYNEQFF | TGTGCCAGCAGTTACGTCCCTAGCTCCTACAATGAGCAGTTCTTC | . | TRBJ2-1 | . | TRBV6-6
CASSLTLTSGGFQETQYF | TGTGCCAGCAGCTTAACCCTTACTAGCGGGGGATTCCAAGAGACCCAGTACTTC | many | TRBJ2-5 | TRBD2 | TRBV7-6
CASSLDVNTGELFF | TGTGCCAGCAGCTTGGACGTGAACACCGGGGAGCTGTTTTTT | many | TRBJ2-2 | . | TRBV5-6
CASSFRLVFTDTQYF | TGTGCCAGCAGTTTTCGTCTAGTATTCACAGATACGCAGTATTTT | few | TRBJ2-3 | . | TRBV28
CASSPSGRQETQYF | TGCGCCAGCAGCCCCTCGGGTCGGCAAGAGACCCAGTACTTC | . | TRBJ2-5 | . | TRBV4-3
CASSPRRVGQPQHF | TGTGCCAGCAGCCCCCGGCGGGTGGGGCAGCCCCAGCATTTT | few | TRBJ1-5 | . | TRBV9
CASTSGQGSYNEQFF | TGTGCCAGCACTTCCGGACAGGGGTCCTACAATGAGCAGTTCTTC | . | TRBJ2-1 | TRBD1 | TRBV12-3/TRBV12-4
CASSLIGSSSGNTIYF | TGTGCCAGCAGCTTAATCGGATCAAGCTCTGGAAACACCATATATTTT | . | TRBJ1-3 | . | TRBV7-2
CSAKGTGGRWRKLFF | TGCAGTGCTAAAGGGACAGGGGGTCGTTGGAGAAAACTGTTTTTT | many | TRBJ1-4 | TRBD1 | TRBV20-1
CASSYRRGQPQHF | TGTGCCAGCAGTTATCGGAGGGGTCAGCCCCAGCATTTT | many | TRBJ1-5 | . | TRBV6-2/TRBV6-3
CASSRTQGTDTQYF | TGTGCCAGCAGCCGAACCCAGGGCACAGATACGCAGTATTTT | many | TRBJ2-3 | . | TRBV7-9
CASSSPGTRHNEQFF | TGTGCCAGCAGCTCACCCGGGACTAGACACAATGAGCAGTTCTTC | few | TRBJ2-1 | TRBD2 | TRBV7-9
CASSQWQLNSPLHF | TGCGCCAGCAGCCAATGGCAGCTAAATTCACCCCTCCACTTT | . | TRBJ1-6 | . | TRBV4-3
CSAAGANYGYTF | TGCAGCGCCGCCGGGGCTAACTATGGCTACACCTTC | few | TRBJ1-2 | . | TRBV29-1
CASSYSPSSDTQYF | TGTGCCAGCAGTTACTCGCCTAGCTCAGATACGCAGTATTTT | many | TRBJ2-3 | . | TRBV6-2/TRBV6-3
CASSILAFGGLAKNIQYF | TGCGCCAGCAGCATATTAGCTTTCGGGGGCCTAGCCAAAAACATTCAGTACTTC | many | TRBJ2-4 | . | TRBV5-1
CASSLGGTLPYEQYF | TGTGCCAGTAGCCTAGGGGGGACCCTCCCCTACGAGCAGTACTTC | . | TRBJ2-7 | . | TRBV19
CSAQDRGLGYGYTF | TGCAGTGCTCAGGACAGGGGTTTGGGTTATGGCTACACCTTC | few | TRBJ1-2 | TRBD1 | TRBV20-1
CASSWTGDAYEQYF | TGTGCCAGCTCCTGGACAGGGGACGCCTACGAGCAGTACTTC | many | TRBJ2-7 | TRBD1 | TRBV9
CSVRTPETGGTEAFF | TGCAGCGTGCGAACCCCGGAGACAGGGGGCACTGAAGCTTTCTTT | many | TRBJ1-1 | TRBD1 | TRBV29-1
CASSLAPGLAGPYNEQFF | TGTGCCAGCAGCTTAGCCCCGGGACTAGCGGGGCCCTACAATGAGCAGTTCTTC | few | TRBJ2-1 | TRBD2 | TRBV7-9
CASSTPGTGNNEQFF | TGTGCCAGCAGCACACCCGGGACAGGGAACAATGAGCAGTTCTTC | . | TRBJ2-1 | TRBD1 | TRBV27
CASSNRQGGEKLFF | TGTGCCAGCAGCAATCGACAGGGGGGGGAAAAACTGTTTTTT | many | TRBJ1-4 | TRBD1 | TRBV7-2
CASMPTGRLYGYTF | TGCGCCAGCATGCCGACGGGCAGACTCTATGGCTACACCTTC | . | TRBJ1-2 | . | TRBV5-1
CASSQRTGLRGYTF | TGCGCCAGCAGCCAAAGGACAGGGCTAAGGGGCTACACCTTC | few | TRBJ1-2 | TRBD1 | TRBV4-3
CSAITSGGGKQFF | TGCAGTGCTATTACTAGCGGGGGAGGCAAGCAGTTCTTC | few | TRBJ2-1 | TRBD2 | TRBV20-1
CSGIRDPNYGYTF | TGCAGTGGGATCCGAGATCCGAACTATGGCTACACCTTC | many | TRBJ1-2 | . | TRBV20-1
CAISERAYNSPLHF | TGTGCCATCAGTGAGCGGGCCTATAATTCACCCCTCCACTTT | many | TRBJ1-6 | . | TRBV10-3
CASSSIYNEQFF | TGTGCCAGCAGCTCCATCTACAATGAGCAGTTCTTC | few | TRBJ2-1 | . | TRBV12-1
CASTPGPRQGLETQYF | TGTGCCAGCACTCCGGGCCCCCGACAGGGTCTCGAGACCCAGTACTTC | few | TRBJ2-5 | TRBD1 | TRBV6-6
CASSLTGIYGYTF | TGTGCCAGCAGCTTAACAGGGATCTATGGCTACACCTTC | many | TRBJ1-2 | . | TRBV5-6
CASSFTGTSSSYNEQFF | TGTGCCAGCAGTTTCACCGGGACTTCGAGCTCCTACAATGAGCAGTTCTTC | many | TRBJ2-1 | . | TRBV12-3/TRBV12-4
CASSWRGPGYTF | TGCGCCAGCAGCTGGCGGGGCCCTGGCTACACCTTC | few | TRBJ1-2 | . | TRBV5-1
CASSGDSYSSYEQYF | TGCGCCAGCAGCGGGGACAGTTATAGCTCCTACGAGCAGTACTTC | . | TRBJ2-7 | TRBD1 | TRBV5-1
CASSGVPGLSSYNEQFF | TGTGCCAGCAGTGGGGTGCCGGGACTGAGCTCCTACAATGAGCAGTTCTTC | . | TRBJ2-1 | . | TRBV28
CASSPDQGNEQYF | TGTGCCAGCTCACCCGATCAGGGGAACGAGCAGTACTTC | . | TRBJ2-7 | . | TRBV18
CASSLAPTDTQYF | TGCGCCAGCAGCTTGGCCCCCACAGATACGCAGTATTTT | few | TRBJ2-3 | . | TRBV5-1
CASNRQTDTQYF | TGTGCCAGCAACCGACAGACAGATACGCAGTATTTT | many | TRBJ2-3 | . | TRBV2
CSASKGVRAQYF | TGCAGTGCTAGTAAGGGAGTAAGAGCGCAGTATTTT | many | TRBJ2-3 | . | TRBV20-1
CASSYAWRSSGNTIYF | TGTGCCAGCAGTTACGCGTGGCGAAGCTCTGGAAACACCATATATTTT | . | TRBJ1-3 | . | TRBV6-5
CASSLSTVTDTQYF | TGTGCCAGCAGCCTCTCGACAGTCACAGATACGCAGTATTTT | few | TRBJ2-3 | . | TRBV9
CSARDIGAQTQYF | TGCAGTGCTAGAGATATAGGGGCGCAGACCCAGTACTTC | . | TRBJ2-5 | . | TRBV20-1
CASSWQGAAEKLFF | TGTGCCAGCAGCTGGCAGGGGGCCGCTGAAAAACTGTTTTTT | many | TRBJ1-4 | TRBD1 | TRBV5-4
CASSPDRYYEQYF | TGTGCCAGCAGCCCGGACAGGTACTACGAGCAGTACTTC | . | TRBJ2-7 | TRBD1 | TRBV7-2
CATSDSQDSKETQYF | TGTGCCACCAGTGATTCCCAGGACAGTAAAGAGACCCAGTACTTC | . | TRBJ2-5 | . | TRBV24-1
CSDRIITGTSGESTDTQYF | TGCAGTGATAGAATCATAACCGGGACTAGCGGGGAGAGCACAGATACGCAGTATTTT | . | TRBJ2-3 | TRBD2 | TRBV20-1
CASSYSIQVRGGSSYEQYF | TGTGCCAGCAGTTACTCGATCCAGGTCCGTGGGGGGAGCTCCTACGAGCAGTACTTC | many | TRBJ2-7 | . | TRBV6-2/TRBV6-3
CASRPNRRPSNQPQHF | TGTGCCAGCAGACCAAACAGACGACCAAGCAATCAGCCCCAGCATTTT | few | TRBJ1-5 | . | TRBV28
CASSYNEQFF | TGTGCCAGCAGCTACAATGAGCAGTTCTTC | many | TRBJ2-1 | . | TRBV11-2
CASTGGQVSYNEQFF | TGCGCCAGCACTGGCGGGCAGGTCTCCTACAATGAGCAGTTCTTC | many | TRBJ2-1 | . | TRBV5-1
CASSGAGNNSPLHF | TGTGCCAGCAGCGGCGCCGGCAATAATTCACCCCTCCACTTT | . | TRBJ1-6 | . | TRBV7-6
CASSNVRIGNEQFF | TGTGCCAGCAGCAACGTACGGATCGGCAATGAGCAGTTCTTC | few | TRBJ2-1 | . | TRBV11-1